This TCR beta chain emerged from a study of shared clonotypes between healthy human individuals. In the study overall: Three plates each covered CD4 naive and memory; CD8 naive two, CD8 memory one.

Nashville, Tennessee was home to all donors, each a Caucasian adult. The CDR3 spans 14 residues. Trimming cost V 5 bases and J 2 bases, with 13 bases left between them. CDR1 is MNHNY, CDR2 SVGAGI, per germline (reference sequence). TCRdb's copy holds only in-frame clones and misses some; the assay was immunoSEQ multiplex PCR. This sample has under 1,900,000 clones, with about 98.5% found just once. This sequence joins TRBV6-6 and TRBJ2-7; D gene uncertain. The specimen sequenced was naive CD4+ T cells sorted from blood. The sample's subset: CD45RA+ positively selected. The clonotype was recovered from a man younger than 40 in good health. CDR3 sequence: CASSQDLYPYEQYF. The CDR3 coding sequence is TGTGCCAGCAGTCAAGACTTATACCCCTACGAGCAGTACTTC.